The T cell receptor beta chain under discussion was sequenced for a study of cytomegalovirus exposure and HLA in healthy donors. Study-wide findings and caveats: Cytomegalovirus status, reportedly, was diagnosed with high specificity and sensitivity by the classifier. Reportedly, HLA-A and HLA-B alleles of most subjects were accurately predicted from TCR beta. Earlier results showed most TCR beta V segments being productive about 87% or about 30% of the time.

The donors were healthy bone marrow donors. A multiplex PCR was run with 60 Vbeta primers and 13 Jbeta primers. Clones were sequenced by immunoSEQ multiplex PCR, and TCRdb holds only the in-frame ones, with some missing. The data contain some 150,000 clones, 55% to 70% of them singletons. The CDR3 has 13 amino acids. Germline V CDR1 and CDR2: MNHEY, SMNVEV (reference sequence). Unmatched junction bases numbered 3, after V lost 2 bases and J lost 6 bases. This clone appeared once. Its target is unknown. The TCR was taken from a woman in her sixties or seventies in good health and CMV-seropositive. This chain uses TRBV27 with TRBJ1-2, with 7 bases fitting TRBD1. Sample: PBMCs. In DNA form, the CDR3 reads TGTGCCAGCAGTTTAAACAGGGGAAATGGCTACACCTTC. Its protein product is CASSLNRGNGYTF.